Listed here are 24 T cell receptor beta chains from one sample, sequenced in a study of OX40 agonist ivuxolimab in advanced cancers. Libraries were prepared by immunoSEQ multiplex PCR; TCRdb keeps only in-frame clonotypes and omits some of them. The table records around 50,000 clones, 70% to 90% of them present only once. The source material was CD4+ or CD8+ T cells sorted from blood, sampled in a trial of the OX40 agonist ivuxolimab. The receptor source for this set is an adult with an advanced solid tumor such as melanoma, head and neck, liver or kidney cancer.

V gene TRBV5-1 combines with J gene TRBJ2-7; D not certain. Trimming left V 0 bases short and J 2 bases short, with 9 bases between. The CDR3 has 14 amino acids. Per the germline V gene, CDR1 is SGHRS and CDR2 is YFSETQ. DNA of the CDR3: TGCGCCAGCAGCTTGGAGGCTACGACCTACGAGCAGTACTTC. It encodes CASSLEATTYEQYF.

The V gene is TRBV30, the J gene TRBJ2-5; perhaps TRBD1 as D (6 bases). The germline V gene has CDR1 GTSNPN and CDR2 SVGIG (reference sequence). The V and J ends lost 3 bases and 0 bases respectively, with 8 bases between them. The CDR3 is 13 amino acids. DNA for the CDR3: TGTGCCTGGAGCACAGGGCACCAAGAGACCCAGTACTTC. This gives the protein CAWSTGHQETQYF.

The J gene is TRBJ2-5, the V gene TRBV5-1, with D possibly TRBD2 on 5 matching bases. The CDR3 is 14 residues long. Germline-derived CDR1 and CDR2 are SGHRS and YFSETQ. V lost 4 bases and J 5 bases, leaving 15 bases between the germline ends. The CDR3 loop is CASSGASRSETQYF. The CDR3 DNA reads as TGCGCCAGCAGCGGCGCTAGCCGTTCGGAGACCCAGTACTTC.

This sequence joins TRBV4-2 and TRBJ2-7; 7 nucleotides agree with TRBD2. With V trimmed by 0 bases and J by 2 bases, 4 bases remained unmatched. Germline loops: CDR1 LGHNA, CDR2 YNFKEQ. CDR3 size: 15 residues. As DNA, the CDR3 is TGTGCCAGCAGCCAAGAAGCTAGCGGCCCCTACGAGCAGTACTTC. Amino acid sequence: CASSQEASGPYEQYF.

This chain links TRBV28 with TRBJ2-7, with 8 bases fitting TRBD2. Unmatched junction bases numbered 7, after V lost 6 bases and J lost 0 bases. The germline gives CDR1 MDHEN, CDR2 SYDVKM. This CDR3 has 15 residues. For the CDR3, the DNA is TGTGCCAGCAGCTTCCCTAGCGGGCTCTCCTACGAGCAGTACTTC. Translation: CASSFPSGLSYEQYF.

This chain connects TRBV5-1 to TRBJ2-3; 8 bases are a match to TRBD2. The CDR3 covers 17 residues. Trimming took 0 bases from V and 1 from J; bases not matched to a gene: 7. Germline V CDR1 and CDR2: SGHRS, YFSETQ. CDR3 in amino acids: CASSLAGLAGGTDTQYF. The CDR3 DNA reads TGCGCCAGCAGCTTGGCCGGCCTAGCGGGCGGCACAGATACGCAGTATTTT.

The V call is TRBV30, the J call TRBJ1-4, with a possible D match to TRBD1 (6 bases). V lost 1 base to trimming and J lost 3 bases, with 15 bases between them. CDR3 length: 16 residues. In germline, CDR1 is GTSNPN, CDR2 SVGIG (reference sequence). CDR3 amino acids: CAWSAGGGPANEKLFF. Here the CDR3 DNA reads TGTGCCTGGAGTGCCGGAGGGGGGCCAGCTAATGAAAAACTGTTTTTT.

The chain is built from TRBV27 and TRBJ2-5; TRBD2 might be the D (5 bases). The CDR3 length is 14 residues. Looked up from germline, CDR1 is MNHEY and CDR2 is SMNVEV (reference sequence). V was cut by 2 bases and J by 6 bases, with 13 bases left in between. The CDR3 nucleotides are TGTGCCAGCAGTTTAGGTCTAGCCGCACAGACCCAGTACTTC. Its protein product is CASSLGLAAQTQYF.

CDR3 coding DNA: TGCAGCGTTCGAGTGGGTTCGGCTGGGGCCAACGTCCTGACTTTC. It encodes CSVRVGSAGANVLTF. The gene calls are TRBV29-1 and TRBJ2-6; D ambiguous. The V end lost 5 bases, the J end lost 2 bases, and 13 bases lay between the germline ends. The germline CDR1 and CDR2 sequences are SQVTM and ANQGSEA. The CDR3 has 15 residues.

V and J are TRBV10-3 and TRBJ1-3; no firm D call. The CDR3 runs to 14 residues. Germline V CDR1 and CDR2: ENHRY, SYGVKD. Trimming took 0 bases from V and 4 from J, leaving 7 bases between them. The CDR3 spells CAISESGRGNTIYF. The CDR3 nucleotides are TGTGCCATCAGTGAGTCGGGGAGAGGAAACACCATATATTTT.

This chain links TRBV6-5 with TRBJ2-1; 10 positions agree with TRBD2. Germline V gene data show CDR1 as MNHEY and CDR2 as SVGAGI. V dropped 7 bases and J dropped 10; count of bases not matched to a gene: 13. The length of the CDR3 is 15 residues. The CDR3 spells CASKTSGRALEEQFF. The CDR3 DNA reads as TGTGCCAGCAAGACGAGCGGGAGGGCCTTGGAGGAGCAGTTCTTC.

The sample holds a few counts of this clone. The chain links TRBV9 to TRBJ1-2; 9 bases line up with TRBD1. After removal of 4 bases from V and 2 bases from J, the junction contained 6 bases not matched to a gene. The CDR3 spans 15 residues. CDR1 and CDR2 from the germline V gene are SGDLS and YYNGEE. DNA of the CDR3: TGTGCCAGCAGCACTTGGGACAGGGCGAACTATGGCTACACCTTC. Protein sequence: CASSTWDRANYGYTF.

The rearrangement uses TRBV19 and TRBJ1-5, with 8 bases that match TRBD1. The ends lost 8 bases at V and 3 bases at J; junction bases unmatched: 9. Germline CDR1 and CDR2: LNHDA and SQIVND (reference sequence). CDR3 length equals 15 residues. CDR3 region: CASGTGSSVNQPQHF. The CDR3 DNA sequence: TGTGCCAGTGGGACAGGCAGTTCTGTCAATCAGCCCCAGCATTTT.

This clone came up a few times. This rearrangement joins TRBV9 to TRBJ1-1, with unresolved D. CDR3 length: 14 residues. With 4 bases removed from V and 5 bases from J, the gap between germline ends came to 15 bases. Per germline, CDR1 SGDLS and CDR2 YYNGEE. CDR3 coding DNA: TGTGCCAGCAGCCCCGCTCGGCAGAAGACTGAAGCTTTCTTT. This translates into CASSPARQKTEAFF.

The chain recombines TRBV30 with TRBJ1-2, with D tentatively TRBD1 (6 bases). CDR1 is GTSNPN, CDR2 SVGIG, per germline (reference sequence). Trimming removed 3 bases at V and 0 bases at J, with 17 bases between. This CDR3 comprises 16 residues. CDR3 coding DNA: TGTGCCTGGAGCTCTCGACAGGCTTTAGCTAACTATGGCTACACCTTC. It translates to CAWSSRQALANYGYTF.

DNA of the CDR3: TGTGCCAGCAGCTTGGCCGTCCAAGAGACCCAGTACTTC. As protein: CASSLAVQETQYF. The rearrangement joins TRBV5-8 to TRBJ2-5; no definite D call. V lost 0 bases and J lost 1, with 4 bases in between. Germline CDR1 SGHTS, CDR2 YDEGEE. This CDR3 spans 13 amino acids. Using reference TRBV5-8 and TRBJ2-5 for the parts outside the CDR3, the full variable domain is EAGVTQSPTHLIKTRGQQATLRCSPISGHTSVYWYQQALGLGLQFLLWYDEGEERNRGNFPPRFSGRQFPNYSSELNVNALELEDSALYLCASSLAVQETQYFGPGTRLLVL.

The chain joins TRBV5-3 to TRBJ2-7, with 8 bases aligning to TRBD2. TRBV5-3 is annotated as an ORF whose role is uncertain. J lost 5 bases, V lost 4 bases, and 8 bases had no gene match. This CDR3 spans 14 amino acids. Here the CDR3 reads CARSPRGGVNEQYF. The CDR3 nucleotides read TGTGCCAGAAGCCCCCGGGGGGGGGTCAACGAGCAGTACTTC.

The rearrangement joins TRBV4-1 to TRBJ1-5; unclear D gene. The length of the CDR3 is 15 residues. V lost 0 bases, J lost 3 bases, and 9 bases lay in between. Germline values: CDR1 MGHRA, CDR2 YSYEKL. The CDR3 DNA reads TGCGCCAGCAGCCAAGATCCCGGTTACAATCAGCCCCAGCATTTT. Translated, it gives CASSQDPGYNQPQHF.

The chain uses TRBV5-4 and TRBJ2-2; D ambiguous. The CDR3 extends over 17 amino acids. V was cut by 4 bases and J by 6 bases, with 22 bases left in between. Germline V CDR1 and CDR2: SGHNT, YYREEE (reference sequence). The CDR3: CASSTRDSLLGSGELFF. In DNA form, the CDR3 reads TGTGCCAGCAGCACCCGAGACTCACTCCTTGGATCCGGGGAGCTGTTTTTT.

The rearrangement uses TRBV29-1 and TRBJ2-7; D assignment may be TRBD1 or TRBD2 (5 bases each). CDR3 length: 14 residues. Germline loops: CDR1 SQVTM, CDR2 ANQGSEA. V was clipped by 6 bases and J by 0 bases, with 15 bases between them. The DNA of the CDR3 is TGCAGCGTCGAGGGGTTTGGGAGCTCCTACGAGCAGTACTTC. It codes for CSVEGFGSSYEQYF.

V usage is TRBV5-6 and J usage is TRBJ2-3; 8 bases agree with TRBD1. Germline CDR1 is SGHDT and CDR2 is YYEEEE. The CDR3 length is 14 residues. V was pared by 1 base and J by 3 bases, with 1 base of the junction left unmatched. The chain's CDR3 is CASSLYRGTDTQYF. As DNA, the CDR3 is TGTGCCAGCAGCTTGTACAGGGGGACAGATACGCAGTATTTT.

On this clone itself: One end of the junction fails to match germline, which may point to a read error. The V call is TRBV2, the J call TRBJ2-3; 7 positions match TRBD2. CDR1 and CDR2 (germline): SNHLY, FYNNEI. The CDR3 loop spans 19 amino acids. The CDR3 spells CANSETGPSGPLGTDTQYF. The CDR3 DNA follows: TGTGCCAACAGTGAGACTGGGCCTAGCGGTCCTTTGGGCACAGATACGCAGTATTTT.

The chain is built from TRBV9 and TRBJ2-5; D is ambiguous. Trimming took off 3 bases at V and 4 bases at J, with 10 bases between the two ends. Germline V gives CDR1 SGDLS, CDR2 YYNGEE. This CDR3 spans 13 amino acids. The DNA for the CDR3 is TGTGCCAGCAGCGCCCAATTATCAGAGACCCAGTACTTC. Protein: CASSAQLSETQYF.

The chain carries TRBV14 and TRBJ2-6; perhaps TRBD1 as D (6 bases). The CDR3 has 15 amino acids. Germline loops: CDR1 SGHDN, CDR2 FVKESK. The germline V and J ends were trimmed by 5 bases and 3 bases, with 11 bases remaining between them. CDR3 sequence reads: CASSKAGVGANVLTF. In DNA, the CDR3 is TGTGCCAGCAGCAAAGCAGGGGTTGGGGCCAACGTCCTGACTTTC. Full variable domain (remainder filled in from reference TRBV14 and TRBJ2-6): EAGVTQFPSHSVIEKGQTVTLRCDPISGHDNLYWYRRVMGKEIKFLLHFVKESKQDESGMPNNRFLAERTGGTYSTLKVQPAELEDSGVYFCASSKAGVGANVLTFGAGSRLTVL.